This T cell receptor beta chain was retrieved from a study of blood T cell repertoires in COVID-19. Overall study context: The origin of the acute and convalescent COVID-19 samples was the United States, Italy and Spain. The analysed material was cDNA or gDNA that came from T cells, B-cell-depleted T cells, or PBMCs.

In the authors' workflow: Reference gene primers were amplified, and this amplification served to estimate nucleated cell counts. Produced via immunoSEQ multiplex PCR; TCRdb's table is partial and in-frame only. V, J and clone size reflect that table, while D and trimming were determined from the DNA. There are more than 85,000 clones in the sample; 84% occur only once, and 24% lies in the top ten. The sequenced material came from peripheral blood. This receptor was taken from a human donor in a cohort sampled during active COVID-19.

The CDR3 bases are TGTGCCAGCAGCGTGGACACTAGCAATCAGCCCCAGCATTTT. Its protein is CASSVDTSNQPQHF. This rearrangement joins TRBV9 to TRBJ1-5; D may be TRBD1 (5 bases). V was trimmed by 2 bases and J by 0 bases, leaving 6 bases between them. The germline V gene has CDR1 SGDLS and CDR2 YYNGEE. The CDR3 contains 14 residues.